This entry features one T cell receptor beta chain sequence. Its target is not known. The CDR3 has 18 residues. J was trimmed by 8 bases and V by 5 bases; bases with no gene match: 16. Germline V CDR1 and CDR2: SGHTA, FQGNSA. 5'RACE with constant-segment primers built TCRalpha and TCRbeta cDNA libraries with UMIs. MiXCR was run by TCRdb on the 5' RACE reads, yielding one entry per CDR3 protein. The sample holds 400,000 to 450,000 distinct CDR3 sequences; about 20% are singletons and the top ten take roughly 21%. The sample is drawn from a study of T-cell memory formation after mild COVID-19. Overall study context: The TCR clusters were mostly specific to one donor. Study-level results: Nothing confirmed that second-wave clones peaking on day 37 were specific for SARS-CoV-2. Later expanders leaned CD4+, whereas day 15 to 85 contracting clones were balanced CD4/CD8.

This chain connects TRBV7-2 to TRBJ1-4; TRBD1 agrees at 11 bases. Sequenced: PBMCs or a T cell subset sorted from them (not recorded which). The TCR comes from a man in his late teens or twenties who had mild COVID-19 (a few samples of this study predate the infection). Cell type and time point are not known. The CDR3 spells CASSLRHGTGGLQEKLFF. Written as DNA, the CDR3 is TGTGCCAGCAGCCTCAGACACGGGACAGGGGGACTCCAAGAAAAACTGTTTTTT.